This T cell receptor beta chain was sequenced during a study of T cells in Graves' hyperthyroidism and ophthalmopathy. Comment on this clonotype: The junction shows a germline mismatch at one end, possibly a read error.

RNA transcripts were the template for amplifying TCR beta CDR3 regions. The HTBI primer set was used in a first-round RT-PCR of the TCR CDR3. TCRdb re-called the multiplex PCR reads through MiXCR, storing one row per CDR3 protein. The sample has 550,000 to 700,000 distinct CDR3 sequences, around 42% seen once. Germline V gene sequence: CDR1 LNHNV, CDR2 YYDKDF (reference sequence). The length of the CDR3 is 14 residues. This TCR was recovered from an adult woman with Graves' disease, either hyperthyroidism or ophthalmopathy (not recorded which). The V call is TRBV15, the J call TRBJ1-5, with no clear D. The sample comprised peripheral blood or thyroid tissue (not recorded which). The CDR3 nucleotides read TGTGCCACCACCAGAGGTGTGGGCAATCAGCCCCAGCATTTT. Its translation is CATTRGVGNQPQHF.